The 13 T cell receptor beta chains below all came from one sample that was sequenced in a study of identical twins. A single record per CDR3 protein comes from TCRdb applying MiXCR to the 5' RACE reads. The top ten clones hold approximately 14% of a sample with about 720,000 distinct CDR3 sequences, around a sixth of them seen once. These data were also reused for a study on T cells expressing NK-cell markers.

Sequenced input: PBMCs. Every receptor here comes from a woman aged 18-35 years in good health.

This clonotype came up a few times. The gene calls are TRBV20-1 and TRBJ1-2; D is undetermined. The germline CDR1 and CDR2 sequences are DFQATT and SNEGSKA (reference sequence). Deletions cut 2 bases from V and 1 base from J, with 8 bases between. The CDR3 consists of 13 residues. CDR3 nucleotide sequence: TGCAGTGCTAGACAAACTCTTAACTATGGCTACACCTTC. Translated, it gives CSARQTLNYGYTF.

J is TRBJ1-6 and V is TRBV3-1, with D maybe TRBD1 (6 bases). Germline V gene data show CDR1 as LGHDT and CDR2 as YNNKEL (reference sequence). The CDR3 spans 14 residues. V was cut by 6 bases and J by 7 bases, with 13 bases left in between. The DNA for the CDR3 is TGTGCCAGCAGTGAACAGGGAAACAATTCACCCCTCCACTTT. Its translation: CASSEQGNNSPLHF. Full variable domain (outside the CDR3, taken from reference TRBV3-1 and TRBJ1-6): DTAVSQTPKYLVTQMGNDKSIKCEQNLGHDTMYWYKQDSKKFLKIMFSYNNKELIINETVPNRFSPKSPDKAHLNLHINSLELGDSAVYFCASSEQGNNSPLHFGNGTRLTVT.

This chain links TRBV7-9 with TRBJ2-2, with 8 positions matching TRBD1. The germline gives CDR1 SEHNR, CDR2 FQNEAQ (reference sequence). The CDR3 is 15 residues long. Trimming cost V 7 bases and J 7 bases; bases outside gene matches: 11. Written as DNA, the CDR3 is TGTGCCAGCAAAACCGGGACAGGAAATATCGGGGAGCTGTTTTTT. Amino acids: CASKTGTGNIGELFF.

V is TRBV20-1 and J is TRBJ2-3, with 11 bases that match TRBD2. This CDR3 is 15 amino acids long. V shed 5 bases, J shed 4 bases, and the junction held 8 bases outside the gene matches. CDR1 and CDR2 from the germline V gene are DFQATT and SNEGSKA (reference sequence). Here the CDR3 DNA reads TGCAGTGCTTTAAGCGGGGGACTAGCGGCAGATACGCAGTATTTT. Its translation is CSALSGGLAADTQYF.

This clonotype came up a few times. The rearrangement uses TRBV11-2 and TRBJ1-4; the D gene is possibly TRBD1 (5 bases). Germline V gives CDR1 SGHAT, CDR2 FQNNGV. The V end was cut by 1 base, the J end by 10 bases, with 19 bases between. This CDR3 comprises 16 residues. The CDR3 DNA follows: TGTGCCAGCAGCTTAGTGATGGCGGGGCCCGGGGGAAAACTGTTTTTT. It encodes CASSLVMAGPGGKLFF.

The rearrangement links TRBV20-1 to TRBJ1-6; TRBD1 matches at 7 bases. The germline CDR1 and CDR2 sequences are DFQATT and SNEGSKA (reference sequence). The CDR3 has 15 amino acids. V shed 2 bases, J shed 12 bases, and the junction held 13 bases outside the gene matches. CDR3 nucleotide sequence: TGCAGTGCTAGACCCCACCGGGACAGCAGGTTACCCCTCCACTTT. Translated: CSARPHRDSRLPLHF.

This clonotype was seen at least ten times. CDR3 sequence: CASTRGPDTQYF. CDR3 coding DNA: TGTGCCAGCACCCGGGGGCCTGATACGCAGTATTTT. This chain links TRBV5-6 with TRBJ2-3; D is perhaps TRBD1 or TRBD2 (6 bases each). The germline V and J ends were trimmed by 6 bases and 6 bases, with 11 bases remaining between them. CDR3 length: 12 amino acids. The germline gives CDR1 SGHDT, CDR2 YYEEEE.

In its sample, this clonotype was seen a few times. J is TRBJ2-2 and V is TRBV6-1; D not resolved. Germline V gives CDR1 MNHNS, CDR2 SASEGT. The germline V and J ends were trimmed by 8 bases and 0 bases, with 7 bases remaining between them. The CDR3 is 13 residues long. The CDR3 DNA follows: TGTGCCAGCCCGACCCCGAACACCGGGGAGCTGTTTTTT. This translates into CASPTPNTGELFF.

This CDR3 reads CASSFLWTSGGAAGELFF. The CDR3 bases are TGTGCCAGCAGTTTCCTCTGGACTAGCGGGGGGGCCGCCGGGGAGCTGTTTTTT. The gene calls are TRBV12-3 or TRBV12-4 and TRBJ2-2; TRBD2 matches at 15 bases. The CDR3 extends over 18 amino acids. With V trimmed by 3 bases and J by 6 bases, 8 bases remained unmatched.

This clonotype was observed a few times. The DNA for the CDR3 is TGTGCCAGCATAAACCGGGGCTTAAAATACACCTTC. Translation: CASINRGLKYTF. V and J are TRBV6-5 and TRBJ1-2; tentatively, D is TRBD1 (5 bases). The CDR3 contains 12 residues. Per germline, CDR1 MNHEY and CDR2 SVGAGI. The V end was cut by 7 bases, the J end by 11 bases, with 17 bases between.

This clonotype was counted between two and nine times. The V call is TRBV12-3 or TRBV12-4, the J call TRBJ2-2; 8 nucleotides match TRBD2. This CDR3 comprises 15 residues. V lost 3 bases and J lost 3; bases outside the gene matches: 3. The CDR3 is CASSLSGRDTGELFF. CDR3 sequence (DNA): TGTGCCAGCAGTTTGAGCGGGAGAGACACCGGGGAGCTGTTTTTT.

The chain employs TRBV15 and TRBJ2-3; 8 positions agree with TRBD2. This CDR3 is 16 amino acids long. Trimming took 0 bases from V and 1 from J; bases not matched to a gene: 3. Germline CDR1 reads LNHNV; CDR2 reads YYDKDF (reference sequence). The CDR3 loop is CATSRDGTRGTDTQYF. The CDR3 DNA reads as TGTGCCACCAGCAGAGACGGGACTAGGGGCACAGATACGCAGTATTTT.

The V gene is TRBV9, the J gene TRBJ2-7, with unresolved D. The germline V and J ends were trimmed by 3 bases and 2 bases, with 21 bases remaining between them. The CDR3 has 17 amino acids. Germline-derived CDR1 and CDR2 are SGDLS and YYNGEE. CDR3 sequence reads: CASSDPANSVVAYEQYF. The CDR3 DNA reads as TGTGCCAGCAGCGATCCCGCCAACAGTGTAGTTGCCTACGAGCAGTACTTC.